One sample yielded the 2 T cell receptor beta chains listed below, sequenced in a study of sequential checkpoint blockade in melanoma. The protocol was immunoSEQ multiplex PCR, while the TCRdb copy is restricted to in-frame clones and leaves out a portion. This sample has 25,000 to 35,000 clones; 83% occur once, and the top ten carry around a sixth. Treatment noted: randomized to nivolumab then ipilimumab (arm A) or the reverse (arm B). The input for sequencing was CD8+ T cells sorted from blood (inferred from file names), taken from a patient given nivolumab and ipilimumab in sequence. The receptors were gathered from a human donor with melanoma.

This chain joins TRBV27 and TRBJ2-3; D remains ambiguous. Trimming left V 2 bases short and J 5 bases short, with 14 bases between. Germline V gene sequence: CDR1 MNHEY, CDR2 SMNVEV (reference sequence). The CDR3 runs to 15 residues. In DNA, the CDR3 is TGTGCCAGCAGTTTAGTTAATTCCCGGAGAGATACGCAGTATTTT. It translates to CASSLVNSRRDTQYF.

The chain uses TRBV19 and TRBJ1-1; D may be TRBD1 (5 bases). CDR3 length equals 14 residues. CDR1 LNHDA and CDR2 SQIVND come from the germline V gene (reference sequence). Trimming left V 5 bases short and J 3 bases short, with 13 bases between. The CDR3 reads CASSPTTEYTEAFF. The DNA for the CDR3 is TGTGCCAGTAGTCCGACGACAGAGTACACTGAAGCTTTCTTT.